Following are 9 T cell receptor beta chains from one sample sequenced in a study of cytotoxic CD8 clonotypes in ibrutinib-treated CLL. Profiled with immunoSEQ multiplex PCR; TCRdb holds only in-frame clones, not every one. The sample yields 50,000 or so clones, roughly three fifths seen once. The sample consisted of PBMCs, taken after 24 months of ibrutinib treatment. These receptors all come from a human donor with chronic lymphocytic leukemia.

CDR3 amino acids: CASSIDGGNYGYTF. The CDR3 DNA reads TGTGCCAGTAGTATAGATGGGGGGAACTATGGCTACACCTTC. This sequence joins TRBV19 and TRBJ1-2, with D perhaps TRBD1 (5 bases). Germline assignment: CDR1 LNHDA and CDR2 SQIVND (reference sequence). The CDR3 length is 14 residues. V lost 0 bases, J lost 2 bases, and 7 bases lay in between.

The chain is built from TRBV6-5 and TRBJ2-5, with D possibly TRBD2 on 6 matching bases. Looked up from germline, CDR1 is MNHEY and CDR2 is SVGAGI. Trimming cost V 4 bases and J 2 bases, with 8 bases left between them. CDR3 length equals 13 residues. The CDR3 loop reads CASSWGRQETQYF. The CDR3 DNA reads as TGTGCCAGCAGTTGGGGGAGGCAAGAGACCCAGTACTTC.

The chain is built from TRBV6-6 and TRBJ2-7; D is ambiguous. This CDR3 comprises 14 residues. CDR1 MNHNY and CDR2 SVGAGI come from the germline V gene (reference sequence). The V and J ends lost 4 bases and 3 bases respectively, with 13 bases between them. CDR3 nucleotide sequence: TGTGCCAGCAGTTCCACGACCAGGAGCTACGAGCAGTACTTC. Translated: CASSSTTRSYEQYF.

The chain has TRBV6-5 and TRBJ1-1; D gene uncertain. CDR3 length: 11 residues. CDR1 is MNHEY, CDR2 SVGAGI, per germline. Trimming left V 2 bases short and J 10 bases short, with 8 bases between. This CDR3 is CASSYPPTAFF. CDR3 nucleotide sequence: TGTGCCAGCAGTTACCCTCCTACAGCTTTCTTT.

The chain has TRBV5-8 and TRBJ2-5, with TRBD1 matching 9 bases. The CDR3 consists of 16 residues. Trimming took 0 bases from V and 5 from J; bases not matched to a gene: 8. Germline CDR1 reads SGHTS; CDR2 reads YDEGEE. The CDR3 coding sequence is TGTGCCAGCAGCTTGGCGTGGACAGGGGCGACGGAGACCCAGTACTTC. Amino acid sequence: CASSLAWTGATETQYF.

This chain uses TRBV6-5 with TRBJ2-1; D might be TRBD2 (5 bases). CDR3 length: 15 amino acids. The V and J ends lost 5 bases and 8 bases respectively, with 19 bases between them. Germline V gene sequence: CDR1 MNHEY, CDR2 SVGAGI. The CDR3 region is CASSRGGLLFDEQFF. The CDR3 region has the DNA TGTGCCAGCAGTCGCGGCGGGTTACTGTTTGATGAGCAGTTCTTC.

The chain employs TRBV6-5 and TRBJ1-5; D is uncertain. Per the germline V gene, CDR1 is MNHEY and CDR2 is SVGAGI. The V gene lost 6 bases and the J gene lost 3 bases, with 15 bases spanning the gap. CDR3 length: 15 residues. CDR3 coding DNA: TGTGCCAGCAGCGTATCACCAAACCTCAATCAGCCCCAGCATTTT. Its translation is CASSVSPNLNQPQHF.

V is TRBV12-5 and J is TRBJ2-1; maybe TRBD2 (7 bases). Germline V gives CDR1 LGHNT, CDR2 FRNRAP. V was shortened by 5 bases and J by 4 bases, with 15 bases between the two germline ends. The CDR3 totals 15 residues. The CDR3 region is CASGPGRGPYNEQFF. CDR3 nucleotides: TGTGCTAGTGGTCCCGGGCGGGGGCCGTACAATGAGCAGTTCTTC.

This clone showed up just a few times. V is TRBV5-1 and J is TRBJ2-7; D is perhaps TRBD2 (5 bases). This CDR3 has 16 residues. From germline, CDR1 is SGHRS and CDR2 YFSETQ. Trimming pared 4 bases from V and 1 base from J, leaving 18 bases between. The CDR3 bases are TGCGCCAGCAGCCGAGCAATGACCCGGGGATCCTACGAGCAGTACTTC. It codes for CASSRAMTRGSYEQYF.